This T cell receptor (beta chain) was recorded in a study of blood T cell repertoires in COVID-19. The germline gives CDR1 SGHRS, CDR2 YFSETQ. The V segment lost 2 bases and the J segment 5 bases; nucleotides outside the gene matches: 5. The CDR3 contains 15 residues. As processed by the authors: Scientists estimated how many nucleated cells there were by amplifying reference gene primers. TCRdb's copy holds only in-frame clones and misses some; the assay was immunoSEQ multiplex PCR. For V, J and clone size, that table is used; D and trimming come from the DNA. The table shows 150,000 to 200,000 clones, with around 81% occurring only once.

The sequenced sample was peripheral blood. This chain links TRBV5-1 with TRBJ2-2; 8 positions match TRBD2. This receptor was obtained from a human donor with acute or convalescent COVID-19. The donor label of this sample is uncertain. CDR3 sequence: CASSFGGGTTGELFF. CDR3 DNA sequence: TGCGCCAGCAGCTTCGGCGGGGGGACGACCGGGGAGCTGTTTTTT.